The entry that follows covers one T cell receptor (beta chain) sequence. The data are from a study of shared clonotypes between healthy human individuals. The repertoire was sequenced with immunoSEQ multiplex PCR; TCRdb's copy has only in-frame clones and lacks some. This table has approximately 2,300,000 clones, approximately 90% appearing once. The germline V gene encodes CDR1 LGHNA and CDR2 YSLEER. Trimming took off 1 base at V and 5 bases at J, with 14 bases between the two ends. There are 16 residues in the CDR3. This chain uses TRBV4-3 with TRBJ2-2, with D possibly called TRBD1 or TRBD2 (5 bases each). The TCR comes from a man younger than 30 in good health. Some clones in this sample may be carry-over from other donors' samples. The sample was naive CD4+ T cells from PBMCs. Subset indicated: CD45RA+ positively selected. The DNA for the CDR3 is TGCGCCAGCAGCCAAGCCCGGGGCCGTGGGACCGGGGAGCTGTTTTTT. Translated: CASSQARGRGTGELFF.